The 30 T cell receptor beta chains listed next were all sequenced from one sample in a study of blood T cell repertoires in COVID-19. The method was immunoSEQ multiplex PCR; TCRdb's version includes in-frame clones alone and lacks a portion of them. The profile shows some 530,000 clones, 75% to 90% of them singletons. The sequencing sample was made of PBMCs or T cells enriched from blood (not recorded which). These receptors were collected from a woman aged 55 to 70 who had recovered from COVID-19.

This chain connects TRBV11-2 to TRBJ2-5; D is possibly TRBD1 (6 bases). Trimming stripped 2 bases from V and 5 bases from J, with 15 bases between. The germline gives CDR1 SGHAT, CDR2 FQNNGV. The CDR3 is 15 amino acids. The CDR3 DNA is TGTGCCAGCAGCTTATCCGGAAGGGGGTCGGAGACCCAGTACTTC. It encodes CASSLSGRGSETQYF.

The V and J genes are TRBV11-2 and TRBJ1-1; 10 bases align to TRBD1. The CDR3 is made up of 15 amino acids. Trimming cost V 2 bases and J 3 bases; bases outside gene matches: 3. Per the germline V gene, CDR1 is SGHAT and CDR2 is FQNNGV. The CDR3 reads CASSLWTGGHTEAFF. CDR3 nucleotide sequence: TGTGCCAGCAGCTTATGGACAGGGGGTCACACTGAAGCTTTCTTT.

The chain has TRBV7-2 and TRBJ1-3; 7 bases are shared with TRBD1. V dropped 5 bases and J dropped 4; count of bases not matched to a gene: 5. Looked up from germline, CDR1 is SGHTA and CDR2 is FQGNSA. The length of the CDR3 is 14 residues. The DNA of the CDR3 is TGTGCCAGCAGCCCCGGGACAGTCGGAAACACCATATATTTT. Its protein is CASSPGTVGNTIYF.

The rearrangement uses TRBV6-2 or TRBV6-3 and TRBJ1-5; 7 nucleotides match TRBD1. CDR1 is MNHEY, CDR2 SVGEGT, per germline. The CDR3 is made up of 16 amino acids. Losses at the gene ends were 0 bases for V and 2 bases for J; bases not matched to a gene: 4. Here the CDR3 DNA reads TGTGCCAGCAGTTACTCTGCCCAGGGGGGCAATCAGCCCCAGCATTTT. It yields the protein CASSYSAQGGNQPQHF.

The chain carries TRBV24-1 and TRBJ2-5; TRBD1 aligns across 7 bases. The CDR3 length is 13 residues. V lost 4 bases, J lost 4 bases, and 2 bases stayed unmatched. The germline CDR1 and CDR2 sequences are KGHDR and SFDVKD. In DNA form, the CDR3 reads TGTGCCACCAGTGACGCAGGGGGAGAGACCCAGTACTTC. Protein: CATSDAGGETQYF.

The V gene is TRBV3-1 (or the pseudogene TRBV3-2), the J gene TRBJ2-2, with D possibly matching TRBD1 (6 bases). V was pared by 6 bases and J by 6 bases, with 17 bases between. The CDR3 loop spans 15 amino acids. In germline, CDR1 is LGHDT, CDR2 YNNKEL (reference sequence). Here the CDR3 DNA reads TGTGCCAGCAGGGGAACACAGGGATGGGCCGGGGAGCTGTTTTTT. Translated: CASRGTQGWAGELFF.

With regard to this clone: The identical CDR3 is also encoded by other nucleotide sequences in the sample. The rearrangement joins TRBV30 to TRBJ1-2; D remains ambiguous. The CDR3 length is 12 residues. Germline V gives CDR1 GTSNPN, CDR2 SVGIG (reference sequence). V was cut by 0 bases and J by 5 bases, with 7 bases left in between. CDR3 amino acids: CAWSVSSYGYTF. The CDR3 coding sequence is TGTGCCTGGAGTGTATCCTCTTATGGCTACACCTTC.

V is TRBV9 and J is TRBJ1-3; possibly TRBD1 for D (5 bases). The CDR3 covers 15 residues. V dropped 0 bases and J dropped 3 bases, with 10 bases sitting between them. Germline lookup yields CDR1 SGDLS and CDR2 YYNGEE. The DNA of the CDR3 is TGTGCCAGCAGCGTAGCGTCGGGGGTTGGAAACACCATATATTTT. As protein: CASSVASGVGNTIYF.

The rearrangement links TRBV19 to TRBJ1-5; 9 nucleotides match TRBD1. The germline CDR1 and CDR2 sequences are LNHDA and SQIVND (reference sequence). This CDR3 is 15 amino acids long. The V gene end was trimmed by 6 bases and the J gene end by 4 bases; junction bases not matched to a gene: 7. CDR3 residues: CASSLGQGRNQPQHF. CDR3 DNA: TGTGCCAGTAGCCTGGGACAGGGTAGGAATCAGCCCCAGCATTTT.

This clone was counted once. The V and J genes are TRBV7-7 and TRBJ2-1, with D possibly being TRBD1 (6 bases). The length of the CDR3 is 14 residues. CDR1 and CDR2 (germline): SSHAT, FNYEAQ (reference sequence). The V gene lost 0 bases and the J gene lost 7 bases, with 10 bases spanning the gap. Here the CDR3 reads CASSLAAQGNEQFF. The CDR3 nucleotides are TGTGCCAGCAGCTTAGCGGCACAGGGAAATGAGCAGTTCTTC.

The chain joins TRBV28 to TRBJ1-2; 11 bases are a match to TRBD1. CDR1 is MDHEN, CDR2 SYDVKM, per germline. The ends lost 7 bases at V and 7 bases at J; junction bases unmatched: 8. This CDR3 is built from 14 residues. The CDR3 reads CASTRDRGLGGYTF. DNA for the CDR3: TGTGCCAGCACTCGGGACAGGGGGTTGGGTGGCTACACCTTC.

CDR3 loop: CASRRGTSTGELFF. In DNA form, the CDR3 reads TGTGCCAGTAGGCGCGGGACCTCCACCGGGGAGCTGTTTTTT. V usage is TRBV9 and J usage is TRBJ2-2; the D gene is possibly TRBD2 (6 bases). The CDR3 runs 14 residues. Trimming left V 8 bases short and J 4 bases short, with 15 bases between. Germline lookup yields CDR1 SGDLS and CDR2 YYNGEE.

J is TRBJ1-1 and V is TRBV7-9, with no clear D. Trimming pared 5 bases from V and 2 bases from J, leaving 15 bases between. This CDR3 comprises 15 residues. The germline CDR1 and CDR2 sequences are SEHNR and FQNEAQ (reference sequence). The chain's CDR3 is CASSLGHTANTEAFF. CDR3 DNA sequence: TGTGCCAGCAGCCTTGGCCACACAGCTAACACTGAAGCTTTCTTT.

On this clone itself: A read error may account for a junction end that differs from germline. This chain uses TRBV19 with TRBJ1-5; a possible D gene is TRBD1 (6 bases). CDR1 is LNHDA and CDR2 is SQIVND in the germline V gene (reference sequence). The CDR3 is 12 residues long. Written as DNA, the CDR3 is TGTGCCAGTAGCCTGGGGGGGGCCGGTACGAATTTT. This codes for CASSLGGAGTNF.

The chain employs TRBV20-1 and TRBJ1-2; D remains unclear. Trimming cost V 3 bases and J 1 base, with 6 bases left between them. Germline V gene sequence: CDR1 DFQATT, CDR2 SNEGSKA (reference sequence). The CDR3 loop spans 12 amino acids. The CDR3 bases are TGCAGTGCTAGTTCTTTTAACTATGGCTACACCTTC. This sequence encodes CSASSFNYGYTF.

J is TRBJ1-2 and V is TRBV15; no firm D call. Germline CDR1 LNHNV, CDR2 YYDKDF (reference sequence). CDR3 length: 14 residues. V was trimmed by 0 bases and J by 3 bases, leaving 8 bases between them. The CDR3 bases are TGTGCCACCAGCAGAGATCCGGGAGACTATGGCTACACCTTC. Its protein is CATSRDPGDYGYTF.

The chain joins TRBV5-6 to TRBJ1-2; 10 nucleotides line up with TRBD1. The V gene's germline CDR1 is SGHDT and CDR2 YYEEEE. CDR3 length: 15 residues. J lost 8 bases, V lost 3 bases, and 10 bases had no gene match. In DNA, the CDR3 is TGTGCCAGCAGCTACCGGACAGGGGGTTCGGGCGGCTACACCTTC. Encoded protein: CASSYRTGGSGGYTF.

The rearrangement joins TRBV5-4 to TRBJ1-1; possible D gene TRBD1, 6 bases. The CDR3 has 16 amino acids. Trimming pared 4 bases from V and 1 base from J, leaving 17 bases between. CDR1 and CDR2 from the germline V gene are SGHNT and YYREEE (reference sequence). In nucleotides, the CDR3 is TGTGCCAGCAGCCGTTCTGGGACACTTCCGAACACTGAAGCTTTCTTT. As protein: CASSRSGTLPNTEAFF.

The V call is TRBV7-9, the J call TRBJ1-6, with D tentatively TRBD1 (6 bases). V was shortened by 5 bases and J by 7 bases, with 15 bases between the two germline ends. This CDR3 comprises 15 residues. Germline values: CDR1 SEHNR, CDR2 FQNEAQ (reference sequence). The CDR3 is CASSPPNRDNSPLHF. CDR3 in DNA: TGTGCCAGCAGCCCCCCGAACAGGGACAATTCACCCCTCCACTTT.

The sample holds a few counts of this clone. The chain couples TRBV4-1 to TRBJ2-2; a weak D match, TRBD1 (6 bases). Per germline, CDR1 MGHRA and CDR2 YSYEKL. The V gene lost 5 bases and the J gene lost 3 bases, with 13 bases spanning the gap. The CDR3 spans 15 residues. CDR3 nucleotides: TGCGCCAGCAGCTTCCCGGGACACTACACCGGGGAGCTGTTTTTT. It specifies CASSFPGHYTGELFF.

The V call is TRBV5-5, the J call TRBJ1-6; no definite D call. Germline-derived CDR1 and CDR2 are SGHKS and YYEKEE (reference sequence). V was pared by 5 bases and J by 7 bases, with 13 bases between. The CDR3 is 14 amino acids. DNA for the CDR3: TGTGCCAGCAGAGAGCAGCGTCCGAATTCACCCCTCCACTTT. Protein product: CASREQRPNSPLHF. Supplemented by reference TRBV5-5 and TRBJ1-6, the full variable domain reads DAGVTQSPTHLIKTRGQQVTLRCSPISGHKSVSWYQQVLGQGPQFIFQYYEKEERGRGNFPDRFSARQFPNYSSELNVNALLLGDSALYLCASREQRPNSPLHFGNGTRLTVT.

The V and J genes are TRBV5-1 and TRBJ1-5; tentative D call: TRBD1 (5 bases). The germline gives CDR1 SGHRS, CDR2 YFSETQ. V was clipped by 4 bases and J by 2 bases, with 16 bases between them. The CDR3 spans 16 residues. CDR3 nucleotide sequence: TGCGCCAGCAGCCCGGAAGGCAGGGCCGGCAATCAGCCCCAGCATTTT. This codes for CASSPEGRAGNQPQHF.

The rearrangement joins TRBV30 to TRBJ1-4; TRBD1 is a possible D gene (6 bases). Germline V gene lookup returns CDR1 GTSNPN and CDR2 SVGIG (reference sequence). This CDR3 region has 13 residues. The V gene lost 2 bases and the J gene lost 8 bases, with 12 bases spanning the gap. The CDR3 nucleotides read TGTGCCTGGAGTAGGCAGGGGTACGAAAAACTGTTTTTT. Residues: CAWSRQGYEKLFF.

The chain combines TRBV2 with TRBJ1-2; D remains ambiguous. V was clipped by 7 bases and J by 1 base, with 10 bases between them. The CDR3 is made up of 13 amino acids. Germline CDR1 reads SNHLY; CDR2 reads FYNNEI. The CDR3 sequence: CASNDGVNYGYTF. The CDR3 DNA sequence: TGTGCCAGCAATGACGGAGTTAACTATGGCTACACCTTC. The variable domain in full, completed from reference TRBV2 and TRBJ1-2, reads EPEVTQTPSHQVTQMGQEVILRCVPISNHLYFYWYRQILGQKVEFLVSFYNNEISEKSEIFDDQFSVERPDGSNFTLKIRSTKLEDSAMYFCASNDGVNYGYTFGSGTRLTVV.

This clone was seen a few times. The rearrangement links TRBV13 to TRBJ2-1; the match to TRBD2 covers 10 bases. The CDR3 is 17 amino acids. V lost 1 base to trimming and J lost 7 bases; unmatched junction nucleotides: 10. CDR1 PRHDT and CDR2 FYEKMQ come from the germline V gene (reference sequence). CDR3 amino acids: CASSLEAASGGLNEQFF. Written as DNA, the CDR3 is TGTGCCAGCAGCTTAGAAGCGGCTAGCGGGGGATTAAATGAGCAGTTCTTC.

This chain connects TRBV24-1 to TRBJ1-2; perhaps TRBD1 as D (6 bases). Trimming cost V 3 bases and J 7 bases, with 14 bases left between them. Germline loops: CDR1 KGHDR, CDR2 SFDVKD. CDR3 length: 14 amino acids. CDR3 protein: CATSDTMTGSGYTF. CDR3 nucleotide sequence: TGTGCCACCAGTGATACAATGACAGGATCTGGCTACACCTTC.

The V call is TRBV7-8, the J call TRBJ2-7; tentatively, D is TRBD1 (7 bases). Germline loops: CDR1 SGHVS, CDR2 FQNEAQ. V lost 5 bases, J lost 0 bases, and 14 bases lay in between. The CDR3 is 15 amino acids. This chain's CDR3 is CASSPQGGSSYEQYF. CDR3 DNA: TGTGCCAGCAGCCCTCAGGGGGGTAGCTCCTACGAGCAGTACTTC.

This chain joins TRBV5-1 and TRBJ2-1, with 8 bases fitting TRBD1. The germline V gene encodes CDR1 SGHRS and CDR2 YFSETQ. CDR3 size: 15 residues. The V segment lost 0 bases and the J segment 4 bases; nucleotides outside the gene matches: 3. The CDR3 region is CASSLDGTGYNEQFF. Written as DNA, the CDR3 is TGCGCCAGCAGCTTGGATGGGACAGGATACAATGAGCAGTTCTTC. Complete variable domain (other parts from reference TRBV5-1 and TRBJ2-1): KAGVTQTPRYLIKTRGQQVTLSCSPISGHRSVSWYQQTPGQGLQFLFEYFSETQRNKGNFPGRFSGRQFSNSRSEMNVSTLELGDSALYLCASSLDGTGYNEQFFGPGTRLTVL.

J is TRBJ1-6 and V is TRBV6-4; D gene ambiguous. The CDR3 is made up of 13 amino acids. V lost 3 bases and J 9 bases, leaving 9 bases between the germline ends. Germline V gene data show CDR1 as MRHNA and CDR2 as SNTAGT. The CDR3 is CASSEGSGSPLHF. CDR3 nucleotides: TGTGCCAGCAGTGAGGGCAGCGGTTCACCCCTCCACTTT.

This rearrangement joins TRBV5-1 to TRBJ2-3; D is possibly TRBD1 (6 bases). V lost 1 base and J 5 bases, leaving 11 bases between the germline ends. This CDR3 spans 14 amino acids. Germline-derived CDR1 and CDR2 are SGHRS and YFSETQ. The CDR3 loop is CASSLTGSGDTQYF. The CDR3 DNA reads TGCGCCAGCAGCTTGACAGGGTCCGGAGATACGCAGTATTTT.